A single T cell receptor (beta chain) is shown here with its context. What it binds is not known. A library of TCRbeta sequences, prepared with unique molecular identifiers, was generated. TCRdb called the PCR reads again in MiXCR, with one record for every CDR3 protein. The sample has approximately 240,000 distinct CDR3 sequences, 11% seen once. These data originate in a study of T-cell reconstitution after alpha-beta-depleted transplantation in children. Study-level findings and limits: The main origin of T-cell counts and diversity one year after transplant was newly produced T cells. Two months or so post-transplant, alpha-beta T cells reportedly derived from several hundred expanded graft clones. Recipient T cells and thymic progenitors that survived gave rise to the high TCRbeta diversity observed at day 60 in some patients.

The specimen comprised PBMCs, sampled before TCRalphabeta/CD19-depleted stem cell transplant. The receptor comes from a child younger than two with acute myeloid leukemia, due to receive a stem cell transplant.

The CDR3 sequence: CASSATGIGENAEAFF. The DNA for the CDR3 is TGTGCCAGCTCAGCGACGGGCATCGGGGAAAACGCTGAAGCTTTCTTT. The chain combines TRBV18 with TRBJ1-1; D ambiguous. Per the germline V gene, CDR1 is KGHSH and CDR2 is LQKENI. The V end lost 5 bases, the J end lost 6 bases, and 22 bases lay between the germline ends. The CDR3 covers 16 residues.